Presented here are 3 T cell receptor beta chains from one specimen sequenced in a study of T cell responses to AZD1222 COVID-19 vaccine. Profiling relied on immunoSEQ multiplex PCR, and the TCRdb table lists in-frame clones only, not all of them. The sample includes 100,000 to 150,000 clones, more than 80% seen only once; the top ten take 4.4%. Here the sequenced sample was peripheral blood, taken 28 days after the second AZD1222 dose. The receptors were gathered from an adult who received the AZD1222 COVID-19 vaccine.

This chain connects TRBV5-1 to TRBJ1-1; D unclear. Trimming took 0 bases from V and 1 from J, leaving 7 bases between them. This CDR3 has 14 residues. Germline V lookup: CDR1 SGHRS, CDR2 YFSETQ. CDR3 sequence (DNA): TGCGCCAGCAGCTTGGCCAGGAAGAACACTGAAGCTTTCTTT. Encoded protein: CASSLARKNTEAFF. Based on the CDR3 plus reference TRBV5-1 and TRBJ1-1, the full variable domain is KAGVTQTPRYLIKTRGQQVTLSCSPISGHRSVSWYQQTPGQGLQFLFEYFSETQRNKGNFPGRFSGRQFSNSRSEMNVSTLELGDSALYLCASSLARKNTEAFFGQGTRLTVV.

The rearrangement joins TRBV5-8 to TRBJ2-5; perhaps D is TRBD1 or TRBD2 (5 bases each). The CDR3 loop spans 14 amino acids. Germline CDR1 and CDR2: SGHTS and YDEGEE. The V and J ends lost 2 bases and 2 bases respectively, with 10 bases between them. The CDR3 is CASSLWGPQETQYF. In DNA, the CDR3 is TGTGCCAGCAGCTTATGGGGACCGCAAGAGACCCAGTACTTC.

The chain carries TRBV9 and TRBJ2-5; TRBD2 is a possible D gene (6 bases). The length of the CDR3 is 14 residues. V lost 2 bases to trimming and J lost 5 bases, with 13 bases between them. Germline CDR1 SGDLS, CDR2 YYNGEE. Here the CDR3 DNA reads TGTGCCAGCAGCGTTTTTGGGGGGTTGGAGACCCAGTACTTC. The encoded protein is CASSVFGGLETQYF.